A single sample gave rise to the 4 T cell receptor beta chains below, sequenced in a study of human thymus T cells. Clones were read by immunoSEQ multiplex PCR, and TCRdb kept only the in-frame ones, dropping some. The repertoire holds about 78,000 clones, with around 96% as singletons. Corrective heart surgery yielded resections, and these provided the thymus tissue. Specimen: thymus tissue. These receptors all stem from a boy under three years old with a congenital heart defect but otherwise immunologically healthy.

The J gene is TRBJ2-7, the V gene TRBV28; D call uncertain. CDR3 length: 15 amino acids. Germline V CDR1 and CDR2: MDHEN, SYDVKM. The ends were cut back, 5 bases at V and 2 bases at J, with 16 bases in the middle. CDR3 in DNA: TGTGCCAGCAGTCCTCAACCGGGTACCACCTACGAGCAGTACTTC. Protein product: CASSPQPGTTYEQYF.

This chain connects TRBV5-4 to TRBJ2-1; the match to TRBD2 covers 10 bases. Germline V gene sequence: CDR1 SGHNT, CDR2 YYREEE (reference sequence). The CDR3 sequence is 18 residues long. V dropped 6 bases and J dropped 9; count of bases not matched to a gene: 21. The CDR3 is CASTPVVASGRPTGEQFF. The CDR3 region has the DNA TGTGCCAGCACTCCGGTGGTGGCTAGCGGGAGACCTACGGGTGAGCAGTTCTTC.

The chain joins TRBV10-2 to TRBJ2-1; possible D gene TRBD2, 5 bases. The V and J ends lost 3 bases and 7 bases respectively, with 10 bases between them. CDR3 size: 13 residues. The germline V gene encodes CDR1 WSHSY and CDR2 SAAADI. The CDR3, as DNA: TGCGCCAGCAGTGACTTACTAGTAAATGAGCAGTTCTTC. Amino acids: CASSDLLVNEQFF.

The chain is built from TRBV5-5 and TRBJ1-2; 8 bases fit TRBD1. CDR1 and CDR2 (germline): SGHKS, YYEKEE (reference sequence). The CDR3 sequence is 17 residues long. J was trimmed by 6 bases and V by 4 bases; bases with no gene match: 17. Here the CDR3 reads CASSHRTGRISLHGYTF. CDR3 DNA: TGTGCCAGCAGCCACCGGACAGGGAGGATATCACTGCATGGCTACACCTTC.